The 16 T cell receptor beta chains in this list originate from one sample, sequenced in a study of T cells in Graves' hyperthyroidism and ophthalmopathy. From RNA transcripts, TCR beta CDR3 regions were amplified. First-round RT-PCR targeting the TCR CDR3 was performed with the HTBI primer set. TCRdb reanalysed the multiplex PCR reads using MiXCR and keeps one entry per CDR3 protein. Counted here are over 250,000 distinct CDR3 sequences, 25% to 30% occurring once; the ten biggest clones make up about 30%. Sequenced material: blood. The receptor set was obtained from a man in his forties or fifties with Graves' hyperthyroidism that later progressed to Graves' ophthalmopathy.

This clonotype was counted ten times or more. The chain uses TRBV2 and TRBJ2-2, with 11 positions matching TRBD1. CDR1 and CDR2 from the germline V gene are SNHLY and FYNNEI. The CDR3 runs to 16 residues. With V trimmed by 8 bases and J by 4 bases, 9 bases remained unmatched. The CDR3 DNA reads TGTGCCAGCGGGCAAGCCGGGACAGGGGGCACCGGGGAGCTGTTTTTT. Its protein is CASGQAGTGGTGELFF. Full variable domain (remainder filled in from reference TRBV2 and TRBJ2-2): EPEVTQTPSHQVTQMGQEVILRCVPISNHLYFYWYRQILGQKVEFLVSFYNNEISEKSEIFDDQFSVERPDGSNFTLKIRSTKLEDSAMYFCASGQAGTGGTGELFFGEGSRLTVL.

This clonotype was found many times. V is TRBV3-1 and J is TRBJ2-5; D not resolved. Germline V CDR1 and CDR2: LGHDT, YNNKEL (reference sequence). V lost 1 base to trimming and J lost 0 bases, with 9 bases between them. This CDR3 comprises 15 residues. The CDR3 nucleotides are TGTGCCAGCAGCCAAGCATCCGGGTACCAAGAGACCCAGTACTTC. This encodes CASSQASGYQETQYF.

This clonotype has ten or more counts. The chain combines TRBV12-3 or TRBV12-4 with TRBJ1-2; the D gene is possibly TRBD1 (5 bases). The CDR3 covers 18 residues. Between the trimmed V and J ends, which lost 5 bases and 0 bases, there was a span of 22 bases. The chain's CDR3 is CASSNLTEGRTTNYGYTF. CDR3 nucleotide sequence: TGTGCCAGCAGTAACCTGACCGAGGGGAGAACGACTAACTATGGCTACACCTTC.

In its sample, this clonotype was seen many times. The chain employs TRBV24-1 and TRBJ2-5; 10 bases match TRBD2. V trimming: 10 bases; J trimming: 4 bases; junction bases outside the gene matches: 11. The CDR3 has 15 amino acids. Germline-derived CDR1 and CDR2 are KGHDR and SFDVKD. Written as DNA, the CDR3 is TGTGCCACTATGGAGAGCGGGAGGGCCGGAGAGACCCAGTACTTC. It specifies CATMESGRAGETQYF.

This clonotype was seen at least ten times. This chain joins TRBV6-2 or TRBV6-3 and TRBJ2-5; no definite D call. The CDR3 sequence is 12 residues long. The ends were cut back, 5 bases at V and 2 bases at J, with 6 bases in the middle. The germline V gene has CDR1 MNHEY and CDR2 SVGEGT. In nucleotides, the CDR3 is TGTGCCAGCAGTCAAAGACAAGAGACCCAGTACTTC. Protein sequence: CASSQRQETQYF.

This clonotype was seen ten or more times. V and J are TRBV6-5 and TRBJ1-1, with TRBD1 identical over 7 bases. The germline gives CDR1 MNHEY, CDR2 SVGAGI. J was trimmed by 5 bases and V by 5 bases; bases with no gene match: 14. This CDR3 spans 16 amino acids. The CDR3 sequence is CASSPRVTGSSTEAFF. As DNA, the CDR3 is TGTGCCAGCAGTCCGAGAGTGACAGGGAGCTCGACTGAAGCTTTCTTT.

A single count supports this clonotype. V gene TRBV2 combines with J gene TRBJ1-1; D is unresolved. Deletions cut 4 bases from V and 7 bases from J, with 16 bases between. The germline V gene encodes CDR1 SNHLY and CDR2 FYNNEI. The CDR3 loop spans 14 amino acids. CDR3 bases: TGTGCCAGCAGTGTCCGGCAGATCGTGAATGAAGCTTTCTTT. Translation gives CASSVRQIVNEAFF.

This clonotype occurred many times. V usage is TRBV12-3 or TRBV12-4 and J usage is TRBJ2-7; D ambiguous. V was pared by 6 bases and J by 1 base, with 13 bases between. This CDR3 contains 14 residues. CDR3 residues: CASSPWTTSYEQYF. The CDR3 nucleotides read TGTGCCAGCAGCCCCTGGACCACTTCCTACGAGCAGTACTTC.

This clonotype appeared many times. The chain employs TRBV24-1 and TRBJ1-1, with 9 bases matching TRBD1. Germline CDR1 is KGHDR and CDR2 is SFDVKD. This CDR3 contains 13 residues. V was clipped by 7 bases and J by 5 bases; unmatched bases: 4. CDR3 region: CATRQGAGTEAFF. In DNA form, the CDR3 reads TGTGCCACCAGACAGGGGGCGGGAACTGAAGCTTTCTTT.

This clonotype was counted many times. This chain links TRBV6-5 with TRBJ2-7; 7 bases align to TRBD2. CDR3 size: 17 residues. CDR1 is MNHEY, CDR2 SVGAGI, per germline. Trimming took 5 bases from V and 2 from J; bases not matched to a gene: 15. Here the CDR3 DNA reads TGTGCCAGCAGTACCCATCCGGGCGGGAGTGGTCCCTACGAGCAGTACTTC. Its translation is CASSTHPGGSGPYEQYF.

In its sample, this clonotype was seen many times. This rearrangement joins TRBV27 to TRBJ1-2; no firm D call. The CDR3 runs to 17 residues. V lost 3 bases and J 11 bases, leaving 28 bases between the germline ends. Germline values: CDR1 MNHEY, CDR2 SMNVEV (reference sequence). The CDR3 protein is CASSLDSRRLQEGGYTF. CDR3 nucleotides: TGTGCCAGCAGTTTGGATAGCCGACGGCTCCAAGAGGGAGGTTACACCTTC.

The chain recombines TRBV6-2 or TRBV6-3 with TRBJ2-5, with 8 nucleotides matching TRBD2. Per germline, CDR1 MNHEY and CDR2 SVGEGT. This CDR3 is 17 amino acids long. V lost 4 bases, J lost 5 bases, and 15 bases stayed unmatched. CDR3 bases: TGTGCCAGCAGTTCGGCTCGCTTCCGGGAGGGCCGGGAGACCCAGTACTTC. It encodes CASSSARFREGRETQYF.

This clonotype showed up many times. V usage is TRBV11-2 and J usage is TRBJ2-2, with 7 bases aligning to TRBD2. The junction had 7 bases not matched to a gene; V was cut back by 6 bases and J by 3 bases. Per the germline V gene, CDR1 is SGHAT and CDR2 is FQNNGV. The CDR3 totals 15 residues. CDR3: CASRISGIDTGELFF. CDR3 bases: TGTGCCAGCAGGATAAGCGGGATAGACACCGGGGAGCTGTTTTTT.

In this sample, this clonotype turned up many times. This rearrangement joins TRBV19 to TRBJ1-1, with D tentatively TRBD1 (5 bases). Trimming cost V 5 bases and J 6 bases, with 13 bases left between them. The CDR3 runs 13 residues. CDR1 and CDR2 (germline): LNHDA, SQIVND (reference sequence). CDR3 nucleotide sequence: TGTGCCAGTAGTGTGGGGGATACGGCTGAAGCTTTCTTT. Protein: CASSVGDTAEAFF.

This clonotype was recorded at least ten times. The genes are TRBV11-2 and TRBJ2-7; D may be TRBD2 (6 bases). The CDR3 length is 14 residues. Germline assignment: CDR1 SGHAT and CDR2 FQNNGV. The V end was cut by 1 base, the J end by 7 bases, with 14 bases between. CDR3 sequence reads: CASSLGRAWGEQYF. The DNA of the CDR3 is TGTGCCAGCAGCTTAGGGAGGGCCTGGGGGGAGCAGTACTTC.

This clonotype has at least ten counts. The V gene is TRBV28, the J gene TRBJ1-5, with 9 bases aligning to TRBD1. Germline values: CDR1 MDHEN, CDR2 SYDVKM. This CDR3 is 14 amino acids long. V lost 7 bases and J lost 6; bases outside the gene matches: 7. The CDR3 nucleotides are TGTGCCAGCAACGAACAGGGGGCTGGTCAGCCCCAGCATTTT. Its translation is CASNEQGAGQPQHF.